This is a list of T cell receptor beta chains from one sample in a study of blood T cell repertoires in COVID-19. Produced via immunoSEQ multiplex PCR; TCRdb's table is partial and in-frame only. Of 180,000 or so clones in the sample, more than 80% were seen once. The sequencing input was peripheral blood. The receptors were sampled from a woman aged 55-75 years with acute or convalescent COVID-19. Each CDR3 is given with its conserved first and last residue. Each record gives: V gene, CDR3 protein.

TRBV19 | CASSIAGYSNQPQHF
TRBV27 | CASSLWGQLNTEAFF
TRBV19 | CASSITRQATNEKLFF
TRBV6-5 | CASSPPSYSHSGYTF
TRBV19 | CASNGPGLAGPEGSTDTQYF
TRBV5-1 | CASTWTSGTYNEQFF
TRBV6-6 | CASSRQGSDETQYF
TRBV19 | CASSFRQGFSNQPQHF
TRBV28 | CGTGRGLGYTF
TRBV19 | CASSIIQSSGYTF
TRBV6-5 | CASSLTGTNYGYTF
TRBV7-2 | CASSPRGGRAGETQYF
TRBV4-2 | CASSQAGGKEDTQYF
TRBV7-3 | CASSPGTSGGAQETQYF
TRBV28 | CASSLDVSGGELFF
TRBV28 | CASSLWRRAEKLFF
TRBV5-1 | CASDQGSGRNEQFF
TRBV9 | CASSVGGKPMNTEAFF
TRBV5-1 | CASSRGEGTEAFF
TRBV28 | CASSGGGDGSEKLFF
TRBV6-4 | CASSPFTTSLTDTQYF
TRBV19 | CASTTTGPYGYTF
TRBV5-1 | CASSPLLIPRDEQFF
TRBV7-8 | CASSLVRGRNTEAFF
TRBV4-1 | CASSRAVFQTDTQYF
TRBV9 | CASSPTGNLEKLFF
TRBV10-3 | CAISVTTSGRAVLGTGELFF
TRBV30 | CAWSIGTGDAGSAYNEQFF
TRBV19 | CASSHRRTPAGEQYF
TRBV21-1 | CASSTERKSNQPQHF